This T cell receptor beta chain is drawn from a study of vaccination and CD4 T cells after COVID-19. For the study at large: Participants were administered two doses of either the BNT162b2 or the mRNA-1273 vaccine. The stimulating agents, overlapping spike peptides, came from SARS-CoV-2, HCoV-NL63, HCoV-OC43 and HCoV-229E. Study-wide results and caveats: Only post-vaccination samples contained a median approximately 85% of the reactive clones in convalescent patients.

Treatment here: roughly 10-day PBMC culture with coronavirus spike peptide pools or control peptides (ViraFEST assay). Isolation of CD4+ T cells by negative selection took place after approximately ten days of culture. The assay that was used to sequence DNA from cultured CD4+ T cells was the Oncomine TCR Beta short-read assay. TCRdb re-called the PCR reads with MiXCR, one entry per CDR3 protein. The sample records fewer than 15,000 distinct CDR3 sequences, less than 70% being singletons. Comments on this clonotype: Its antigen is unidentified.

CDR1 and CDR2 (germline): MNHEY, SMNVEV (reference sequence). This CDR3 comprises 17 residues. With 3 bases clipped from V and 5 bases from J, the junction kept 8 bases outside the gene matches. The specimen sequenced was CD4+ T cells from blood, cultured in vitro. V and J are TRBV27 and TRBJ2-2; 11 nucleotides agree with TRBD2. The receptor was derived from a human donor who had recovered from COVID-19. In nucleotides, the CDR3 is TGTGCCAGCAGTTTGACTAGCGGGACTTCGGAGACCGGGGAGCTGTTTTTT. Its protein product is CASSLTSGTSETGELFF.